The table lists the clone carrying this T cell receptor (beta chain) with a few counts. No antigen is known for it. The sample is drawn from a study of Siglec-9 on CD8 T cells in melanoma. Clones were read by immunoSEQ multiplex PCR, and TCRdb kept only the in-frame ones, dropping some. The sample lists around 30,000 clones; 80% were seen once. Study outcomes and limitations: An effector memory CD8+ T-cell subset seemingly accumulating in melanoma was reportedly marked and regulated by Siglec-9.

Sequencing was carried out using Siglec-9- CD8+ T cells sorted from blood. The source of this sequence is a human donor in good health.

The CDR3 coding sequence is TGTGCCAGCAGCCGTCAGGGGGCAGAGACCCAGTACTTC. This encodes CASSRQGAETQYF. The chain carries TRBV27 and TRBJ2-5; 8 nucleotides agree with TRBD1. V trimming: 6 bases; J trimming: 4 bases; junction bases outside the gene matches: 4. The length of the CDR3 is 13 residues. Germline V CDR1 and CDR2: MNHEY, SMNVEV (reference sequence).